This is a list of T cell receptor beta chains from one sample in a study of blood T cell repertoires in COVID-19. This table comes from immunoSEQ multiplex PCR, and its TCRdb copy is limited to in-frame clones, with some not included. The sample includes 210,000 or so clones, 83% seen only once; the top ten take 1.3%. What was sequenced was peripheral blood. The receptors stem from a woman in her 30s with COVID-19, enrolled during active disease. CDR3s include the opening cysteine and the closing phenylalanine or tryptophan. D genes are given only for firm matches. The listing skips clone size in some rows; elsewhere it reads once, few, many or a size class.

TRBD2,TRBV5-4,TRBJ2-7,-,TGTGCCAGCAGCTTAGCCAGATCGGGAGGGGAGCAGTACTTC,CASSLARSGGEQYF
-,TRBV11-3,TRBJ2-2,-,TGTGCCAGCAGCTTAGGTGGAACAGGGTTGGACGGGGAGCTGTTTTTT,CASSLGGTGLDGELFF
-,TRBV27,TRBJ2-1,once,TGTGCCAGCAGTCCCAGGGTCGGCACGGGTTATGAGCAGTTCTTC,CASSPRVGTGYEQFF
-,TRBV5-4,TRBJ1-6,-,TGTGCCAGCAGCTCCCAACGCGGCCTGAATTCACCCCTCCACTTT,CASSSQRGLNSPLHF
TRBD1,TRBV7-2,TRBJ1-5,-,TGTGCCAGCAGTCTACAGGGGTTGGAGCCCCAGCATTTT,CASSLQGLEPQHF
TRBD1,TRBV7-6,TRBJ2-6,once,TGTGCCAGCAGATTAACCTGGACAGGGAGGTTATCTGGGGCCAACGTCCTGACTTTC,CASRLTWTGRLSGANVLTF
-,TRBV6-5,TRBJ2-5,-,TGTGCCAGCAGTTATCTGCAAGGGGCTCGTGAGACCCAGTACTTC,CASSYLQGARETQYF
-,TRBV30,TRBJ1-6,-,TGTGCCTGGAGTGTACGGGGAGTCAGTGCCGAGTCACCCCTCCACTTT,CAWSVRGVSAESPLHF
-,TRBV5-1,TRBJ1-6,-,TGCGCCAGCAGCTTGGACACAGGCTATAATTCACCCCTCCACTTT,CASSLDTGYNSPLHF
-,TRBV9,TRBJ2-7,-,TGTGCCAGCAGCGTAGGCGTCTCCTACGAGCAGTACTTC,CASSVGVSYEQYF
-,TRBV20-1,TRBJ2-1,-,TGCAGTGCTAGTGGGACTGGGTACAATGAGCAGTTCTTC,CSASGTGYNEQFF
-,TRBV30,TRBJ2-7,-,TGTGCCTGGAGTGCGGGGTCCTACGAGCAGTACTTC,CAWSAGSYEQYF
-,TRBV10-3,TRBJ2-7,-,TGTGCCATCAGTGAGTCGAGAGGCGAGCAGTACTTC,CAISESRGEQYF
-,TRBV27,TRBJ2-7,-,TGTGCCAGCAGCCTTAACGGGGAGCAGTACTTC,CASSLNGEQYF
TRBD1,TRBV3-1/TRBV3-2,TRBJ1-1,-,TGTGCCAGCAGCCTCCGGACAGGTGAAGCTTTCTTT,CASSLRTGEAFF
-,TRBV5-1,TRBJ2-6,once,TGCGCCAGCAGCCCCGACAGGCTTGGGTCATTATCTGGGGCCAACGTCCTGACTTTC,CASSPDRLGSLSGANVLTF
-,TRBV7-9,TRBJ1-1,-,TGTGCCAGCAGCTTAGTAATGGGAGACACTGAAGCTTTCTTT,CASSLVMGDTEAFF
-,TRBV30,TRBJ2-5,-,TGTGCCGTTTCCCTGGGGGGTGAAATAAAGACCCAGTACTTC,CAVSLGGEIKTQYF
-,TRBV9,TRBJ1-3,-,TGTGCCAGCAGTGGCCCCGGAAACACCATATATTTT,CASSGPGNTIYF
-,TRBV7-9,TRBJ2-1,-,TGTGCCAGCAGCCCGACTAAAAATGAGCAGTTCTTC,CASSPTKNEQFF
TRBD2,TRBV12-3/TRBV12-4,TRBJ2-1,-,TGTGCCTCACAACTTAGCGGGATAAATGAGCAGTTCTTC,CASQLSGINEQFF
TRBD2,TRBV4-1,TRBJ2-1,-,TGCGCCAGCAGCCAAGCTCCGGGACTAGCGGACCTGGGTGAGCAGTTCTTC,CASSQAPGLADLGEQFF
TRBD1,TRBV9,TRBJ1-2,-,TGTGCCAGCAGCCAGGGACAGTCCTATGGCTACACCTTC,CASSQGQSYGYTF
-,TRBV5-1,TRBJ2-7,-,TGCGCCAGCAGCCCTTTTACAGGGATGGGCGACGAGCAGTACTTC,CASSPFTGMGDEQYF
TRBD2,TRBV7-9,TRBJ2-3,few,TGTGCCAGCAGTTCCGGACTAGCGGGGGTGGCAGATACGCAGTATTTT,CASSSGLAGVADTQYF
-,TRBV3-1/TRBV3-2,TRBJ2-5,-,TGTGCCAGCAGCCAAGAGATCCTACAAGAGACCCAGTACTTC,CASSQEILQETQYF
TRBD2,TRBV30,TRBJ2-3,-,TGTGCCTGGAGTCGGCTAGCGGGGGGCTCAGATACGCAGTATTTT,CAWSRLAGGSDTQYF